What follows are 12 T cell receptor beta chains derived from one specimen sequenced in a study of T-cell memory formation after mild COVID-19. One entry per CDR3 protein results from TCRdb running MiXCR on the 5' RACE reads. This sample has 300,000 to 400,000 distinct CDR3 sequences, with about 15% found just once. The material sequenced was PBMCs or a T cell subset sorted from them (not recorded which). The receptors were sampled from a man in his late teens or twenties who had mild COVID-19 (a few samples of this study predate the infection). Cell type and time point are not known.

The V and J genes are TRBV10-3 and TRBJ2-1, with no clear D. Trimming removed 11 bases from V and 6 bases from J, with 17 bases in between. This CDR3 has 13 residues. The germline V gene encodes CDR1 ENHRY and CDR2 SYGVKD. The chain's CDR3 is CASQVNGFNEQFF. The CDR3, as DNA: TGTGCCTCCCAGGTCAACGGTTTCAATGAGCAGTTCTTC.

In nucleotides, the CDR3 is TGTGCCAGCAGTCCGCAGACTAGCGGGGGGAGCGAGACCCAGTACTTC. Its protein is CASSPQTSGGSETQYF. The V call is TRBV6-6, the J call TRBJ2-5; 13 bases agree with TRBD2. V dropped 5 bases and J dropped 5; count of bases not matched to a gene: 8. The CDR3 runs to 16 residues. Germline-derived CDR1 and CDR2 are MNHNY and SVGAGI (reference sequence).

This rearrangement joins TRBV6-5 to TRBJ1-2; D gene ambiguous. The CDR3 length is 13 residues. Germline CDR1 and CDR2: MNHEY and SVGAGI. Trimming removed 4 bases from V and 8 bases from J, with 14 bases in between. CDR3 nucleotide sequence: TGTGCCAGCAGTTCCCGGACGGGAGGAGGCTACACCTTC. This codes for CASSSRTGGGYTF.

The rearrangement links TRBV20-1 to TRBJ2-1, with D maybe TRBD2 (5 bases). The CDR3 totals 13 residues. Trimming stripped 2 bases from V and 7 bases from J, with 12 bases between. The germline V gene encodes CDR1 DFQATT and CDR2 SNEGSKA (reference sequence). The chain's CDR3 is CSARRGYPNEQFF. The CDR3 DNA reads TGCAGTGCTAGACGGGGATACCCTAATGAGCAGTTCTTC.

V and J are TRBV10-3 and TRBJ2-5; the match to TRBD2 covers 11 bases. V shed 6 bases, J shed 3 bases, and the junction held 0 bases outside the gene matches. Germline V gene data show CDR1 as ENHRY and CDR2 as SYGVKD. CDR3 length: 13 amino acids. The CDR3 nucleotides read TGTGCCATCAGGGGACTAGCGGAAGAGACCCAGTACTTC. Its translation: CAIRGLAEETQYF.

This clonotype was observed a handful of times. Here the CDR3 reads CASSQDGASYEQYV. For the CDR3, the DNA is TGCGCCAGCAGCCAAGACGGCGCGTCCTACGAGCAGTACGTC. The chain uses TRBV4-3 and TRBJ2-7; no reliable D call. Germline lookup yields CDR1 LGHNA and CDR2 YSLEER. Trimming pared 0 bases from V and 1 base from J, leaving 7 bases between. This CDR3 region has 14 residues.

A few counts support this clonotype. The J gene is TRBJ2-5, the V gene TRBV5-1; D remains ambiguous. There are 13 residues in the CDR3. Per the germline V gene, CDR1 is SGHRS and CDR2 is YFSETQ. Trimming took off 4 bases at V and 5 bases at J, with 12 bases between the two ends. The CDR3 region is CASSTDLGETQYF. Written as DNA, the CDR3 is TGCGCCAGCAGCACCGATCTGGGGGAGACCCAGTACTTC. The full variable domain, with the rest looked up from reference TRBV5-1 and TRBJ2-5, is KAGVTQTPRYLIKTRGQQVTLSCSPISGHRSVSWYQQTPGQGLQFLFEYFSETQRNKGNFPGRFSGRQFSNSRSEMNVSTLELGDSALYLCASSTDLGETQYFGPGTRLLVL.

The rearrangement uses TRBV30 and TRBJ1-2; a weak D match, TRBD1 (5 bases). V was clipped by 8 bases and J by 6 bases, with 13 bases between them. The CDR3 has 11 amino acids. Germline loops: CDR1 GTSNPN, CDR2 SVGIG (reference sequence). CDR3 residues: CAGGVRDGYTF. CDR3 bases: TGTGCCGGGGGGGTTCGTGATGGCTACACCTTC.

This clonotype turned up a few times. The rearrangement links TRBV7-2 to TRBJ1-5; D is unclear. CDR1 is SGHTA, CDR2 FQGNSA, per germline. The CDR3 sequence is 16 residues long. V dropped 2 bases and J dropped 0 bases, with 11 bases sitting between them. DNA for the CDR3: TGTGCCAGCAGCTTACTCAGGCGGAATAGCAATCAGCCCCAGCATTTT. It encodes CASSLLRRNSNQPQHF. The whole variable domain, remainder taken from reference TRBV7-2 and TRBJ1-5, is GAGVSQSPSNKVTEKGKDVELRCDPISGHTALYWYRQSLGQGLEFLIYFQGNSAPDKSGLPSDRFSAERTGGSVSTLTIQRTQQEDSAVYLCASSLLRRNSNQPQHFGDGTRLSIL.

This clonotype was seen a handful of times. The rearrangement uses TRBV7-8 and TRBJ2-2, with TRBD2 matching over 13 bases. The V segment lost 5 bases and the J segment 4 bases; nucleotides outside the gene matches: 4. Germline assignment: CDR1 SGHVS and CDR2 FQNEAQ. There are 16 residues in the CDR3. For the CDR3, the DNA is TGTGCCAGCAGCAAACTAGCGGGGGGGCTCACCGGGGAGCTGTTTTTT. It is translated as CASSKLAGGLTGELFF. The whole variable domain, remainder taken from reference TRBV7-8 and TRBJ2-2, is GAGVSQSPRYKVAKRGQDVALRCDPISGHVSLFWYQQALGQGPEFLTYFQNEAQLDKSGLPSDRFFAERPEGSVSTLKIQRTQQEDSAVYLCASSKLAGGLTGELFFGEGSRLTVL.

The DNA of the CDR3 is TGCGCCAGCAGCTTAATAGCGGGGGCCCGGGAGACCCAGTACTTC. Amino acids: CASSLIAGARETQYF. The chain employs TRBV5-1 and TRBJ2-5, with TRBD2 matching over 9 bases. Germline-derived CDR1 and CDR2 are SGHRS and YFSETQ. With 2 bases clipped from V and 5 bases from J, the junction kept 7 bases outside the gene matches. The CDR3 runs to 15 residues.

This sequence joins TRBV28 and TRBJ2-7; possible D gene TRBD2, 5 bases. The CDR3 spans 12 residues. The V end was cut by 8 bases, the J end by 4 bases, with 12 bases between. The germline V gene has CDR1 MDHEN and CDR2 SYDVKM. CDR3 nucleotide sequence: TGTGCCAGCCGAGGGTATGGGTACGAGCAGTACGTC. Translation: CASRGYGYEQYV.